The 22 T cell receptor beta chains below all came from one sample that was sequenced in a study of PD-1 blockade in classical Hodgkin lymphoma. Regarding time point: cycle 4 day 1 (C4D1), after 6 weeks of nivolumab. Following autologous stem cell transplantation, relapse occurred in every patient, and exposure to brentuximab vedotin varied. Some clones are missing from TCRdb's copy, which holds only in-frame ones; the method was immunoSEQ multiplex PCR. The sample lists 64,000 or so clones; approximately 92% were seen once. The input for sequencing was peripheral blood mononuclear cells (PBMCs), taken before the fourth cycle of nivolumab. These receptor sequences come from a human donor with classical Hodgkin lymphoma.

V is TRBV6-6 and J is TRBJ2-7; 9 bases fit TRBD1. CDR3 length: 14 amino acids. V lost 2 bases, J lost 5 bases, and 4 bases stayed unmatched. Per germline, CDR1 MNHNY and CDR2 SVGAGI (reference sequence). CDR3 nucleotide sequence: TGTGCCAGCAGTTACGGGACAGGGAGCCACGAGCAGTACTTC. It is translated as CASSYGTGSHEQYF.

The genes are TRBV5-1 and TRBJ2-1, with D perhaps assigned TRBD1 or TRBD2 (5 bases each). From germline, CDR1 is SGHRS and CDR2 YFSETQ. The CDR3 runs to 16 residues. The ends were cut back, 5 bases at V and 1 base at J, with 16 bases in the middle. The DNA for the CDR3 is TGCGCCAGCAGTTCCGCCGGGACCAGATCCTACAATGAGCAGTTCTTC. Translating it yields CASSSAGTRSYNEQFF.

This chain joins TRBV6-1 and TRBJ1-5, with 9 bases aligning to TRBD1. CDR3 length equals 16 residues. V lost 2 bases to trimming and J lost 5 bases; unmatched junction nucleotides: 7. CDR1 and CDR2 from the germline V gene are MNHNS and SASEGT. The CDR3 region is CASSEWDRDWDQPQHF. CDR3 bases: TGTGCCAGCAGTGAATGGGACAGGGATTGGGATCAGCCCCAGCATTTT.

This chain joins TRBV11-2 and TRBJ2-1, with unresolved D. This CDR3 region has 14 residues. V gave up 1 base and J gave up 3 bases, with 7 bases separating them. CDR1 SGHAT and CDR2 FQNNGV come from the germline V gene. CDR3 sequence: CASSLGGSYNEQFF. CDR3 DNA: TGTGCCAGCAGCTTAGGGGGTAGCTACAATGAGCAGTTCTTC.

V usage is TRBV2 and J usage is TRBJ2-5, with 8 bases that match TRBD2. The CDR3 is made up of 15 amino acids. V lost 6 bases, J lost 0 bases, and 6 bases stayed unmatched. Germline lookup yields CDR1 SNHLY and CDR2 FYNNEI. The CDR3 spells CASSLAGWYQETQYF. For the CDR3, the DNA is TGTGCCAGCAGCCTAGCGGGTTGGTACCAAGAGACCCAGTACTTC.

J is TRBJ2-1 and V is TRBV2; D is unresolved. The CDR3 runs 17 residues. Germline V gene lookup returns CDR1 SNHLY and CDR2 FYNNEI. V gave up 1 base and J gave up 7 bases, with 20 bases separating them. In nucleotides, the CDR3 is TGTGCCAGCAGTGAAGGATTGAGAGCCCATCCTAAAAATGAGCAGTTCTTC. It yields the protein CASSEGLRAHPKNEQFF.

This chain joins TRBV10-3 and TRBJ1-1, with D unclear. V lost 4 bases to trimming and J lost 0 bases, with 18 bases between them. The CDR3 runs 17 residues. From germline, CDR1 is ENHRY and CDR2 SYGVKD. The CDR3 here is CAISGSLGSEMNTEAFF. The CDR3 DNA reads TGTGCCATCAGTGGGTCCTTGGGGTCAGAAATGAACACTGAAGCTTTCTTT.

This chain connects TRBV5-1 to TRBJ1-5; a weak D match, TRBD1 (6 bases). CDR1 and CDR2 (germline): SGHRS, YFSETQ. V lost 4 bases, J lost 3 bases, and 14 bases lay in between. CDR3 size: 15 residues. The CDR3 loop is CASSRTGQINQPQHF. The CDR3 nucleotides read TGCGCCAGCAGCCGAACGGGACAAATCAATCAGCCCCAGCATTTT.

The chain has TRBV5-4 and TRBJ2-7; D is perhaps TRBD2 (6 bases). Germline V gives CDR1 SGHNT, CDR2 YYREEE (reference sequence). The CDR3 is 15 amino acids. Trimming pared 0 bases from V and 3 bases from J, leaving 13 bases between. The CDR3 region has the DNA TGTGCCAGCAGCTTGGTTACCGGGAGACGCTACGAGCAGTACTTC. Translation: CASSLVTGRRYEQYF. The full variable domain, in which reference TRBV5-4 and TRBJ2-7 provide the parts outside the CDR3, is ETGVTQSPTHLIKTRGQQVTLRCSSQSGHNTVSWYQQALGQGPQFIFQYYREEENGRGNFPPRFSGLQFPNYSSELNVNALELDDSALYLCASSLVTGRRYEQYFGPGTRLTVT.

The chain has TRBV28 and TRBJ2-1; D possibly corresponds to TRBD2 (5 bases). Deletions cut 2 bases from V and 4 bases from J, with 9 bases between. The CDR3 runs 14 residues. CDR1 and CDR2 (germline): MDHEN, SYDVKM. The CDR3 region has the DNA TGTGCCAGCAGTTTAGTGCAGCGGTACAATGAGCAGTTCTTC. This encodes CASSLVQRYNEQFF.

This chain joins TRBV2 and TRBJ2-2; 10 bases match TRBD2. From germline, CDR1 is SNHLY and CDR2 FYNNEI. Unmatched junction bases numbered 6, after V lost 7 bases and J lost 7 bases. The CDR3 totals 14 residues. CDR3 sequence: CASTSGRYSGELFF. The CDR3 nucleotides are TGTGCCAGCACTAGCGGGAGATATAGCGGGGAGCTGTTTTTT.

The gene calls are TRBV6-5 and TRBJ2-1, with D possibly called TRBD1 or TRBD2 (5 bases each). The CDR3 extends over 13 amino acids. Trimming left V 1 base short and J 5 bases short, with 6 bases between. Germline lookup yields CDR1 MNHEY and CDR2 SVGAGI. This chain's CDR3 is CASSYLGDNEQFF. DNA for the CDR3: TGTGCCAGCAGTTACTTGGGGGACAATGAGCAGTTCTTC.

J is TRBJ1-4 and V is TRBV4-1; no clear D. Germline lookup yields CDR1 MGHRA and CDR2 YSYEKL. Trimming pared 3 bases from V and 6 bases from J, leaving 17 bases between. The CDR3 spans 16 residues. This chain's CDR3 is CASSHVWSGTDEKLFF. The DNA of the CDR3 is TGCGCCAGCAGCCATGTGTGGTCGGGAACGGATGAAAAACTGTTTTTT.

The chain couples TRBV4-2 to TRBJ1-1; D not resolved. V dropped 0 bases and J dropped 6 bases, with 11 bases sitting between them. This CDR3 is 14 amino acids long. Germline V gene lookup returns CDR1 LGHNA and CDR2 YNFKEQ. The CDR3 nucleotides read TGTGCCAGCAGCCAAGATCGAGCAGCCCCTGAAGCTTTCTTT. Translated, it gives CASSQDRAAPEAFF.

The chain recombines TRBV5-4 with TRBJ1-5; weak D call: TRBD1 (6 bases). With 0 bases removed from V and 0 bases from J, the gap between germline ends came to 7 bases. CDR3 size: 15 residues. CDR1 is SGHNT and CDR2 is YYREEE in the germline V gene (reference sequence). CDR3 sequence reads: CASSLAGDSNQPQHF. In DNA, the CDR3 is TGTGCCAGCAGCTTGGCAGGGGATAGCAATCAGCCCCAGCATTTT.

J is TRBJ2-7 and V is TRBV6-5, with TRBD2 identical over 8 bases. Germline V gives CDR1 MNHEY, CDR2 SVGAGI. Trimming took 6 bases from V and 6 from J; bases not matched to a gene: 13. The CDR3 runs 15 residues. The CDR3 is CASSSHHGGVPEQYF. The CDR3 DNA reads TGTGCCAGCAGCTCTCACCACGGGGGGGTCCCCGAGCAGTACTTC.

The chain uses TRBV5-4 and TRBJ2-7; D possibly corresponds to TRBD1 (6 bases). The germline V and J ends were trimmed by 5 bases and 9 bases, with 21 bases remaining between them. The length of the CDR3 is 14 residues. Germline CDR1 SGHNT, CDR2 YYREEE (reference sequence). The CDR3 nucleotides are TGTGCCAGCAGTTCCGGGACACGTCCTAATTGGCAGTACTTC. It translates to CASSSGTRPNWQYF.

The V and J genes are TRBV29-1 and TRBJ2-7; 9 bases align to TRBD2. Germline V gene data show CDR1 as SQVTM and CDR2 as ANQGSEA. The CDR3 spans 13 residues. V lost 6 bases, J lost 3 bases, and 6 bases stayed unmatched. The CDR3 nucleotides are TGCAGCGTCGCGGGGGGGCGTTTCTACGAGCAGTACTTC. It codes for CSVAGGRFYEQYF.

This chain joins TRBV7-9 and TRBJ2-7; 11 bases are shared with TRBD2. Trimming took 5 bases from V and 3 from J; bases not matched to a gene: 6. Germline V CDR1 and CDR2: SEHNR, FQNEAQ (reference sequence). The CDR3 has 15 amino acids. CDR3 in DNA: TGTGCCAGCAGCCTCGGGACTAGCGGATTCTACGAGCAGTACTTC. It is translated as CASSLGTSGFYEQYF.

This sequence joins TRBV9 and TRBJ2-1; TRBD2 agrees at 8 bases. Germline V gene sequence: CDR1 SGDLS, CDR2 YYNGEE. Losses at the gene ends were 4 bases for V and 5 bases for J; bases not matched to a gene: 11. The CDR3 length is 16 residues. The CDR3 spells CASSKGAGGTNNEQFF. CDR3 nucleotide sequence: TGTGCCAGCAGCAAAGGGGCGGGAGGCACTAACAATGAGCAGTTCTTC.

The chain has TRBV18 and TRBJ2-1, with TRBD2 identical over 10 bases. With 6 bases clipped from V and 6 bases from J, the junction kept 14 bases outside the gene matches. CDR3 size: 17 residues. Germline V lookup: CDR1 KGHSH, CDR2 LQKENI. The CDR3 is CASSPFETSGTGNEQFF. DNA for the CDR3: TGTGCCAGCTCCCCTTTCGAAACTAGCGGGACAGGCAATGAGCAGTTCTTC. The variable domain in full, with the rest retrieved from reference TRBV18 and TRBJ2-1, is NAGVMQNPRHLVRRRGQEARLRCSPMKGHSHVYWYRQLPEEGLKFMVYLQKENIIDESGMPKERFSAEFPKEGPSILRIQQVVRGDSAAYFCASSPFETSGTGNEQFFGPGTRLTVL.

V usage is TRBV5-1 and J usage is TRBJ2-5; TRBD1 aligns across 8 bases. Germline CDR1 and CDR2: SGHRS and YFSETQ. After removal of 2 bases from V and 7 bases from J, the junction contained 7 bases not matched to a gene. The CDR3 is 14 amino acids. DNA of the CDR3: TGCGCCAGCAGCTTCAGCAGGGGGCGGTGGACCCAGTACTTC. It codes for CASSFSRGRWTQYF.